This T cell receptor (beta chain) appears in the sequencing data of a study of T cell responses to AZD1222 COVID-19 vaccine. Whole-study findings and limits: Donors in the cohort were predominantly white British and more often female, and clonal diversity was possibly underestimated. Once two AZD1222 doses were given, Spike-specific TCR breadth and depth went up. Repertoires were sampled only after the peak T cell response.

About this clone: Its antigen is currently unknown.

Germline loops: CDR1 SQVTM, CDR2 ANQGSEA. This CDR3 contains 13 residues. Trimming took off 7 bases at V and 8 bases at J, with 17 bases between the two ends. Profiling relied on immunoSEQ multiplex PCR, and the TCRdb table lists in-frame clones only, not all of them. Of around 130,000 clones listed, roughly 85% are singletons. The sequence came from an adult in good health. The chain couples TRBV29-1 to TRBJ1-4; D uncertain. Source: peripheral blood, taken on day 0 of AZD1222 vaccination. The CDR3 DNA sequence: TGCAGCGCCCTTCGGGGAGAGGGCGAAAAACTGTTTTTT. It encodes CSALRGEGEKLFF.